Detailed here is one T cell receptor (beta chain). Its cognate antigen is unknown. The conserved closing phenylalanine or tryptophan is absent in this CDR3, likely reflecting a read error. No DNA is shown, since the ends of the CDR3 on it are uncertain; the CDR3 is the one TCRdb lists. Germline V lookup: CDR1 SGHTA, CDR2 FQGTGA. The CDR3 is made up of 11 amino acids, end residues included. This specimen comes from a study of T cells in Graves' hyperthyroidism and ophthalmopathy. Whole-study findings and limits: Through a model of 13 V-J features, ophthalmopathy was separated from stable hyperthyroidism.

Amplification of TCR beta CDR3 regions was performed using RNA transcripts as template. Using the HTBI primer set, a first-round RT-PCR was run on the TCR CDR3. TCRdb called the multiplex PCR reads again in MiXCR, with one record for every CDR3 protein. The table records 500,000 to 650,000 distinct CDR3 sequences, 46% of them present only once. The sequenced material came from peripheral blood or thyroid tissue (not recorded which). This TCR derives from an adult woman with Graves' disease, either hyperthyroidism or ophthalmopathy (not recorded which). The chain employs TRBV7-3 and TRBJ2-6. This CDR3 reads CASSLGATTTS.